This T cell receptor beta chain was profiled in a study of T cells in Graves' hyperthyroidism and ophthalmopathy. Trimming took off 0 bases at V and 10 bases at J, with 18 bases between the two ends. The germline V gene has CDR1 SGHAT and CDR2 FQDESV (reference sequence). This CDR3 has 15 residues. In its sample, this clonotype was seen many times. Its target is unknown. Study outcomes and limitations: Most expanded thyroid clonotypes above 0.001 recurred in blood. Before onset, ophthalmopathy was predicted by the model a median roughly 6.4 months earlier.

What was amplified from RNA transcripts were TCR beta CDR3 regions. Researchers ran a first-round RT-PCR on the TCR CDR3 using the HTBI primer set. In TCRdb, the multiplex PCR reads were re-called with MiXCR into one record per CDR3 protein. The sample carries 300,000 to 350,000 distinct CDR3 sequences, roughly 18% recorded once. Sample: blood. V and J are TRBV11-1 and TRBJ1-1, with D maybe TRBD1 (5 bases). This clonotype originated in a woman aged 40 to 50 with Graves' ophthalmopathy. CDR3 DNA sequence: TGTGCCAGCAGCTTAGCCTCCGGGACGTCAGAGCGAGCTTTCTTT. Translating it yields CASSLASGTSERAFF.